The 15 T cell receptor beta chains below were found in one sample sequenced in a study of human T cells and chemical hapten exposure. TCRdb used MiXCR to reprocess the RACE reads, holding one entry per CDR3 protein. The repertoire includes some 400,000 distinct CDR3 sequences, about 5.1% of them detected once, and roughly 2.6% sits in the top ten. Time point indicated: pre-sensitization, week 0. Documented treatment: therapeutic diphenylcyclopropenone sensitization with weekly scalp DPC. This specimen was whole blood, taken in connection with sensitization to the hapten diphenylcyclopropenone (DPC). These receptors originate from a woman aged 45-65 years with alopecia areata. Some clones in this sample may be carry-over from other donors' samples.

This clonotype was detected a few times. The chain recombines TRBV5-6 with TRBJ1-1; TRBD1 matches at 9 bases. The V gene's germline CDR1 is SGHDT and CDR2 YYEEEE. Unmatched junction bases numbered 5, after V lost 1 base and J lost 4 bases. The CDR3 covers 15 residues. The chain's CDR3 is CASSLTGGSLTEAFF. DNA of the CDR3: TGTGCCAGCAGCTTGACAGGGGGCTCTCTCACTGAAGCTTTCTTT.

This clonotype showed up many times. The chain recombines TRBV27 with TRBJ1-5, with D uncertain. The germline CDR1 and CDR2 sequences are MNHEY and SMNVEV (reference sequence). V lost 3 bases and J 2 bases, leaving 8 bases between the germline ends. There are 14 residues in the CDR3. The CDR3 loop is CASSFASGNQPQHF. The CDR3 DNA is TGTGCCAGCAGTTTTGCGAGTGGCAATCAGCCCCAGCATTTT.

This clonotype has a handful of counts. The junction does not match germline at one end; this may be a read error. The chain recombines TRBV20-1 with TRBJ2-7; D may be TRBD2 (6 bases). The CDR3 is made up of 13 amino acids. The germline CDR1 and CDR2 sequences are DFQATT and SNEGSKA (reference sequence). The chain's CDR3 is CSASQGLSYELYF. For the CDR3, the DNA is TGCAGTGCTAGCCAGGGACTCTCCTACGAGCTGTACTTC.

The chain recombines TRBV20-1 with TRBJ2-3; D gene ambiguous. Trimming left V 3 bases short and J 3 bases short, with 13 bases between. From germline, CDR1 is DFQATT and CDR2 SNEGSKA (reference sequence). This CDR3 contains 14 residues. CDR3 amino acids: CSASGVQLTDTQYF. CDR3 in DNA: TGCAGTGCTAGTGGAGTCCAACTTACAGATACGCAGTATTTT.

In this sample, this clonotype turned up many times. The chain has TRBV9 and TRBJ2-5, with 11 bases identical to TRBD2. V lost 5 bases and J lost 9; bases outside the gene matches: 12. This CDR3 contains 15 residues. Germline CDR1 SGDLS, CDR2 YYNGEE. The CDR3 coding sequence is TGTGCCAGCAGTGAGACTAGCGGGGCAGCGCAGGCCCAGTACTTC. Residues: CASSETSGAAQAQYF.

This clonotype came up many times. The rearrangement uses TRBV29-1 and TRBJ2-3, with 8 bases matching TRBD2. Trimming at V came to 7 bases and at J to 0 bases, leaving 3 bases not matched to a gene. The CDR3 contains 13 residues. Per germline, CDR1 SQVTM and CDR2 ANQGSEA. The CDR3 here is CSGGGSSTDTQYF. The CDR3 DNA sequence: TGCAGCGGCGGGGGGTCTAGCACAGATACGCAGTATTTT.

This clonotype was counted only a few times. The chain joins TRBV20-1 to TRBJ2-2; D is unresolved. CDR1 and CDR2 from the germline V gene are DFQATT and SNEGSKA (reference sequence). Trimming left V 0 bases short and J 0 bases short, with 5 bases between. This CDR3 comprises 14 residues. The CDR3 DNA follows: TGCAGTGCTAGAGACACCGCGAACACCGGGGAGCTGTTTTTT. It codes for CSARDTANTGELFF.

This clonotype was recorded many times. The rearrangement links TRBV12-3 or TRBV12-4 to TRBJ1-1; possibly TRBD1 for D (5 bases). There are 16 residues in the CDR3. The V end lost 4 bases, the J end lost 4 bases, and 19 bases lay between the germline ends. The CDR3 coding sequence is TGTGCCAGCAGTTACGGGAGGGGCCTGGCGGCCACTGAAGCTTTCTTT. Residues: CASSYGRGLAATEAFF.

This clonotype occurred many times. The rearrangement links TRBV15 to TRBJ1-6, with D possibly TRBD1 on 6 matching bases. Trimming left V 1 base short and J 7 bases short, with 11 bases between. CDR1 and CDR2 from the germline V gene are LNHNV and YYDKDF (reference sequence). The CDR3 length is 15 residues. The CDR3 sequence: CATSRVEGQNSPLHF. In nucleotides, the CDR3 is TGTGCCACCAGCAGAGTTGAGGGACAAAATTCACCCCTCCACTTT.

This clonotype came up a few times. CDR3 bases: TGTGCCAGCAGTCCGCCGCCGATGCTTTTAGTACAGCCCCAGCATTTT. Translating gives CASSPPPMLLVQPQHF. This chain uses TRBV28 with TRBJ1-5; D is unresolved. The length of the CDR3 is 16 residues. Between the trimmed V and J ends, which lost 5 bases and 7 bases, there was a span of 21 bases. The V gene's germline CDR1 is MDHEN and CDR2 SYDVKM.

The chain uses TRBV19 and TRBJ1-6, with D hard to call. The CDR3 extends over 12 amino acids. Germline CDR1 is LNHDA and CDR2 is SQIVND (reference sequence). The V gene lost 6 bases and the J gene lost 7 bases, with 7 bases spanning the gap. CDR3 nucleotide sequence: TGTGCCAGTAGCTCCTTCAATTCACCCCTCCACTTT. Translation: CASSSFNSPLHF.

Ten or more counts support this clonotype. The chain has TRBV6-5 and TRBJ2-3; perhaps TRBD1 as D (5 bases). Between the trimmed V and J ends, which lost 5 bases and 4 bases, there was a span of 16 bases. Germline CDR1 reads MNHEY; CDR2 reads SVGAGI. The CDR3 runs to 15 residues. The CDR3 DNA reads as TGTGCCAGCAGTCCCTTTGGGGCACATTCAGATACGCAGTATTTT. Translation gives CASSPFGAHSDTQYF.

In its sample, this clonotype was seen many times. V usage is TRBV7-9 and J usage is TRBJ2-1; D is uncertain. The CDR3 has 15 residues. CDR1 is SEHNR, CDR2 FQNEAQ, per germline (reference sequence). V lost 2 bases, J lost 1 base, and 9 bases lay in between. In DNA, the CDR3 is TGTGCCAGCAGCTTATCCGACCTATCCTACAATGAGCAGTTCTTC. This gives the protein CASSLSDLSYNEQFF.

CDR3 sequence: CASRTFGAYYGYTF. The CDR3 nucleotides read TGTGCCAGCAGAACATTTGGGGCCTACTATGGCTACACCTTC. The chain combines TRBV28 with TRBJ1-2, with a possible D match to TRBD1 (5 bases). Trimming left V 6 bases short and J 3 bases short, with 14 bases between. Looked up from germline, CDR1 is MDHEN and CDR2 is SYDVKM. This CDR3 is built from 14 residues.

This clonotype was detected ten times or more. The CDR3 coding sequence is TGCAGCGTTGAATGGTCTGGGGTTAACTATGGCTACACCTTC. Amino acid sequence: CSVEWSGVNYGYTF. V and J are TRBV29-1 and TRBJ1-2; no firm D call. The length of the CDR3 is 14 residues. Germline CDR1 reads SQVTM; CDR2 reads ANQGSEA. V was trimmed by 2 bases and J by 1 base, leaving 11 bases between them.